This T cell receptor beta chain derives from a study of CD8+CD57+ T cells in acquired aplastic anemia. The study's findings and limits: Between patients and controls, CD8+ Simpson's diversity did not vary significantly. Compared with total CD4+ and CD8+ cell pools, patient CD8+CD57+ cells were less diverse.

It was genomic DNA that served as the template for profiling TCR beta VDJ and CDR3. TCRdb used MiXCR to reprocess the reads, holding one entry per CDR3 protein. The repertoire includes roughly 17,000 distinct CDR3 sequences, over 35% of them detected once, and 80% to 90% sits in the top ten. For sequencing, patients were chosen who had shown expansion of CD8+CD57+ cells by flow cytometry. Worth noting for this clonotype: Its antigen is currently unknown.

The V and J ends lost 5 bases and 5 bases, in that order; junction bases with no gene match: 3. This CDR3 comprises 14 residues. The V call is TRBV12-3 or TRBV12-4, the J call TRBJ1-6, with TRBD1 matching 7 bases. This clonotype was obtained from a human donor with aplastic anemia. Material: CD8+CD57+ T cells sorted from PBMCs. Subset defined: bead-enriched CD8+CD57+ effector memory T cells from SAA patients. The CDR3 protein is CASSPQGDNSPLHF. In DNA, the CDR3 is TGTGCCAGCAGTCCTCAGGGGGATAATTCACCCCTCCACTTT.